The 25 T cell receptor beta chains in this list originate from one sample, sequenced in a study of control samples from healthy donors and cancer patients. Using immunoSEQ multiplex PCR, the repertoire was profiled, and TCRdb retains in-frame clones only, with some absent. The sample shows about 59,000 clones, around 87% of them seen only once. Sequenced material: PBMCs. Source of these receptors: a woman in her sixties with lung cancer.

Only one count was recorded for this clone. CDR3 residues: CASSAGLAGRDTQYF. CDR3 DNA sequence: TGTGCCAGCAGCGCGGGACTAGCGGGAAGGGATACGCAGTATTTT. The rearrangement uses TRBV2 and TRBJ2-3; 13 positions agree with TRBD2. Germline CDR1 is SNHLY and CDR2 is FYNNEI. Trimming removed 6 bases from V and 6 bases from J; junction bases left unmatched: 6. The CDR3 is made up of 15 amino acids.

The rearrangement uses TRBV7-7 and TRBJ2-7; tentatively, D is TRBD2 (6 bases). Germline CDR1 is SSHAT and CDR2 is FNYEAQ (reference sequence). CDR3 size: 15 residues. V lost 5 bases and J lost 6, with 20 bases in between. Here the CDR3 reads CASSPLATPIGEQYF. In DNA form, the CDR3 reads TGTGCCAGCAGCCCACTAGCCACCCCCATCGGCGAGCAGTACTTC.

The chain joins TRBV18 to TRBJ2-7; D is ambiguous. V was pared by 3 bases and J by 4 bases, with 13 bases between. The CDR3 is 14 amino acids. Germline values: CDR1 KGHSH, CDR2 LQKENI. The CDR3 loop reads CASSPSTGEYEQYF. CDR3 bases: TGTGCCAGCTCACCGTCGACGGGTGAGTACGAGCAGTACTTC.

V is TRBV11-2 and J is TRBJ1-1, with TRBD1 as a possible D gene (5 bases). Germline V gene data show CDR1 as SGHAT and CDR2 as FQNNGV. CDR3 length: 13 amino acids. The V and J ends lost 1 base and 8 bases respectively, with 11 bases between them. CDR3 bases: TGTGCCAGCAGCTTAGGTCTGGGGGAGGAAGCTTTCTTT. This encodes CASSLGLGEEAFF.

The CDR3 DNA sequence: TGTGCCAGCAGTTTACGTAATGAGCAGTTCTTC. It codes for CASSLRNEQFF. The chain combines TRBV28 with TRBJ2-1; D not resolved. The CDR3 runs 11 residues. The germline V gene encodes CDR1 MDHEN and CDR2 SYDVKM. Trimming pared 2 bases from V and 7 bases from J, leaving 3 bases between.

CDR3 sequence reads: CASSGPGAGGSTEAFF. The CDR3 bases are TGCGCCAGCAGTGGTCCGGGGGCAGGGGGTAGCACTGAAGCTTTCTTT. The rearrangement links TRBV10-1 to TRBJ1-1; 7 bases match TRBD1. Germline V gene data show CDR1 as WNHNN and CDR2 as SYGVQD (reference sequence). V lost 4 bases to trimming and J lost 4 bases; unmatched junction nucleotides: 12. CDR3 length: 16 residues.

This rearrangement joins TRBV28 to TRBJ1-4; D not certain. Germline lookup yields CDR1 MDHEN and CDR2 SYDVKM. The CDR3 is made up of 15 amino acids. V was shortened by 4 bases and J by 1 base, with 10 bases between the two germline ends. The DNA of the CDR3 is TGTGCCAGCAGTTCGCCCCATCTAACTAATGAAAAACTGTTTTTT. It yields the protein CASSSPHLTNEKLFF.

This chain links TRBV30 with TRBJ2-5, with TRBD2 identical over 9 bases. Losses at the gene ends were 4 bases for V and 4 bases for J; bases not matched to a gene: 10. The CDR3 has 15 amino acids. Germline CDR1 reads GTSNPN; CDR2 reads SVGIG (reference sequence). The CDR3, as DNA: TGTGCCTGGACCGCGATAGCGGGAGCCGGAGAGACCCAGTACTTC. Translation gives CAWTAIAGAGETQYF.

In this sample, this clone turned up once. The chain combines TRBV6-5 with TRBJ1-1, with 7 bases aligning to TRBD1. The CDR3 is 11 amino acids. The J segment lost 10 bases and the V segment lost 10 bases, leaving 9 bases of the junction unmatched. CDR1 and CDR2 from the germline V gene are MNHEY and SVGAGI. The CDR3 is CATLQGVAAFF. Written as DNA, the CDR3 is TGTGCCACCCTGCAGGGGGTCGCAGCTTTCTTT.

This chain connects TRBV5-1 to TRBJ2-2; tentative D call: TRBD1 (6 bases). CDR1 and CDR2 from the germline V gene are SGHRS and YFSETQ. V was clipped by 1 base and J by 4 bases, with 11 bases between them. This CDR3 spans 15 amino acids. CDR3 sequence (DNA): TGCGCCAGCAGCTTGTGGGGGCGGGCCACCGGGGAGCTGTTTTTT. It yields the protein CASSLWGRATGELFF.

The chain carries TRBV12-5 and TRBJ2-2, with D unresolved. Per germline, CDR1 LGHNT and CDR2 FRNRAP. V was pared by 1 base and J by 1 base, with 4 bases between. This CDR3 is 14 amino acids long. DNA of the CDR3: TGTGCTAGTGGTTTGGCCCAGAACACCGGGGAGCTGTTTTTT. This gives the protein CASGLAQNTGELFF. The full variable domain, with the rest looked up from reference TRBV12-5 and TRBJ2-2, is DARVTQTPRHKVTEMGQEVTMRCQPILGHNTVFWYRQTMMQGLELLAYFRNRAPLDDSGMPKDRFSAEMPDATLATLKIQPSEPRDSAVYFCASGLAQNTGELFFGEGSRLTVL.

The J gene is TRBJ1-2, the V gene TRBV5-8, with TRBD1 matching over 8 bases. The CDR3 runs to 13 residues. Per germline, CDR1 SGHTS and CDR2 YDEGEE. The V segment lost 2 bases and the J segment 5 bases; nucleotides outside the gene matches: 2. CDR3 sequence: CASSFDRGYGYTF. CDR3 sequence (DNA): TGTGCCAGCAGCTTCGACAGGGGTTATGGCTACACCTTC.

This chain links TRBV3-1 (or the pseudogene TRBV3-2) with TRBJ2-7; no reliable D call. The CDR3 totals 13 residues. Germline loops: CDR1 LGHDT, CDR2 YNNKEL (reference sequence). Trimming left V 4 bases short and J 4 bases short, with 11 bases between. The CDR3 DNA reads as TGTGCCAGCAGCCGCCCCGGTGGGTACGAGCAGTACTTC. Its protein is CASSRPGGYEQYF.

This clone is medium-sized by share. This chain connects TRBV2 to TRBJ1-6; 7 nucleotides align to TRBD1. CDR3 length: 15 amino acids. CDR1 and CDR2 from the germline V gene are SNHLY and FYNNEI. V shed 5 bases and J 10 bases; nucleotides not matched to a gene: 11. The CDR3 region has the DNA TGTGCCAGCAGTCCTACCGGGACAGTCGGGTCACCCCTCCACTTT. This gives the protein CASSPTGTVGSPLHF.

This clone was counted only a few times. The rearrangement uses TRBV7-9 and TRBJ2-1; 10 nucleotides line up with TRBD1. J was trimmed by 3 bases and V by 4 bases; bases with no gene match: 3. Germline V gives CDR1 SEHNR, CDR2 FQNEAQ (reference sequence). The CDR3 extends over 15 amino acids. The CDR3 DNA reads as TGTGCCAGCAGCTGGGGACAGGGGAACTACAATGAGCAGTTCTTC. Amino acids: CASSWGQGNYNEQFF.

The CDR3 nucleotides are TGCAGCGTTGATGGGACTAGCGGGGGGGCCAGGACAGATACGCAGTATTTT. Translated: CSVDGTSGGARTDTQYF. V and J are TRBV29-1 and TRBJ2-3, with 16 bases identical to TRBD2. This CDR3 is 17 amino acids long. The germline V gene has CDR1 SQVTM and CDR2 ANQGSEA. V gave up 3 bases and J gave up 3 bases; unmatched junction bases: 6.

The rearrangement joins TRBV11-3 to TRBJ2-1; TRBD2 agrees at 8 bases. J lost 9 bases, V lost 1 base, and 8 bases had no gene match. The V gene's germline CDR1 is SGHNT and CDR2 YENEEA. This CDR3 contains 15 residues. Written as DNA, the CDR3 is TGTGCCAGCAGCTTAGGTGCCGGGACTAGGGGTGAGCAGTTCTTC. This encodes CASSLGAGTRGEQFF.

The rearrangement links TRBV7-9 to TRBJ2-3; 8 bases are shared with TRBD2. This CDR3 is built from 19 residues. The V and J ends lost 6 bases and 0 bases, in that order; junction bases with no gene match: 17. CDR1 and CDR2 from the germline V gene are SEHNR and FQNEAQ (reference sequence). This chain's CDR3 is CASRQILPGGVKSTDTQYF. In nucleotides, the CDR3 is TGTGCCAGCAGACAAATCCTCCCGGGGGGGGTTAAAAGCACAGATACGCAGTATTTT. Variable domain in full (rest from reference TRBV7-9 and TRBJ2-3): DTGVSQNPRHKITKRGQNVTFRCDPISEHNRLYWYRQTLGQGPEFLTYFQNEAQLEKSRLLSDRFSAERPKGSFSTLEIQRTEQGDSAMYLCASRQILPGGVKSTDTQYFGPGTRLTVL.

V gene TRBV2 combines with J gene TRBJ2-1; TRBD2 agrees at 13 bases. This CDR3 has 15 amino acids. Germline lookup yields CDR1 SNHLY and CDR2 FYNNEI. The V and J ends lost 4 bases and 9 bases, in that order; junction bases with no gene match: 6. The CDR3 loop reads CASSAGLAGIGEQFF. The DNA of the CDR3 is TGTGCCAGCAGTGCGGGACTAGCGGGAATCGGTGAGCAGTTCTTC.

The CDR3 DNA is TGCGCCAGCAGCTCGCCGGGACAGGGAAACTACGAGCAGTACTTC. This codes for CASSSPGQGNYEQYF. The V gene is TRBV5-1, the J gene TRBJ2-7, with TRBD1 matching over 9 bases. The CDR3 is made up of 15 amino acids. V gave up 3 bases and J gave up 3 bases; unmatched junction bases: 7. Germline V gene sequence: CDR1 SGHRS, CDR2 YFSETQ. Using reference TRBV5-1 and TRBJ2-7 for the parts outside the CDR3, the full variable domain is KAGVTQTPRYLIKTRGQQVTLSCSPISGHRSVSWYQQTPGQGLQFLFEYFSETQRNKGNFPGRFSGRQFSNSRSEMNVSTLELGDSALYLCASSSPGQGNYEQYFGPGTRLTVT.

The chain couples TRBV3-1 (or the pseudogene TRBV3-2) to TRBJ2-5; possibly TRBD1 for D (6 bases). The CDR3 extends over 12 amino acids. Germline V gene data show CDR1 as LGHDT and CDR2 as YNNKEL (reference sequence). Trimming shortened V by 0 bases and J by 9 bases, and 8 bases separated the two germline ends. The CDR3 sequence is CASSQDPGAQYF. CDR3 in DNA: TGTGCCAGCAGCCAAGATCCAGGGGCCCAGTACTTC.

The J gene is TRBJ1-6, the V gene TRBV15; D is perhaps TRBD1 (5 bases). Per germline, CDR1 LNHNV and CDR2 YYDKDF (reference sequence). The CDR3 has 16 residues. Trimming took 1 base from V and 7 from J, leaving 14 bases between them. The CDR3 here is CATSRGRQLGNSPLHF. CDR3 nucleotide sequence: TGTGCCACCAGCAGAGGGAGACAGCTAGGGAATTCACCCCTCCACTTT.

This chain connects TRBV19 to TRBJ2-7, with D possibly matching TRBD2 (6 bases). Germline-derived CDR1 and CDR2 are LNHDA and SQIVND (reference sequence). Between the trimmed V and J ends, which lost 4 bases and 4 bases, there was a span of 11 bases. The CDR3 sequence is 13 residues long. The DNA for the CDR3 is TGTGCCAGTAGTAGCTATAGCGGTTACGAGCAGTACTTC. Its protein product is CASSSYSGYEQYF.

This clone was counted a few times. This chain links TRBV7-9 with TRBJ1-2, with 9 bases that match TRBD1. With V trimmed by 0 bases and J by 5 bases, 7 bases remained unmatched. The CDR3 is made up of 16 amino acids. The germline gives CDR1 SEHNR, CDR2 FQNEAQ (reference sequence). The CDR3 reads CASSLARTGVGYGYTF. The CDR3 DNA reads TGTGCCAGCAGCTTAGCCCGGACAGGGGTTGGGTATGGCTACACCTTC. Variable domain in full (rest from reference TRBV7-9 and TRBJ1-2): DTGVSQNPRHKITKRGQNVTFRCDPISEHNRLYWYRQTLGQGPEFLTYFQNEAQLEKSRLLSDRFSAERPKGSFSTLEIQRTEQGDSAMYLCASSLARTGVGYGYTFGSGTRLTVV.

The CDR3: CASSVEWEGGHEQFF. The CDR3, as DNA: TGTGCCAGCAGCGTAGAGTGGGAGGGAGGTCATGAGCAGTTCTTC. V and J are TRBV9 and TRBJ2-1; 7 positions agree with TRBD2. Losses at the gene ends were 0 bases for V and 8 bases for J; bases not matched to a gene: 8. This CDR3 has 15 amino acids. Per the germline V gene, CDR1 is SGDLS and CDR2 is YYNGEE.